The clone carrying this TCR beta chain was seen at least ten times. The antigen remains undetermined. The CDR3 runs to 16 residues. V gave up 6 bases and J gave up 0 bases, with 18 bases separating them. CDR1 and CDR2 (germline): SQVTM, ANQGSEA. The sample originates from a study of CD8 T cells in ankylosing spondylitis. Study observations and caveats: Typical of ankylosing spondylitis blood, it appeared, was a TCR beta motif of several highly homologous variants. Disease-linked clones reportedly concentrated significantly in matched ankylosing spondylitis synovial fluid. A subset of motif variants has previously been described in the synovial fluid and blood of reactive arthritis.

Scientists made TCR beta libraries using quantitative 5'-RACE with molecular barcodes. TCRdb ran MiXCR on the 5' RACE reads and lists one entry per CDR3 protein. Of 250,000 to 350,000 distinct CDR3 sequences listed, approximately 8% are singletons. This clonotype originated in a male donor with ankylosing spondylitis. The chain employs TRBV29-1 and TRBJ2-1, with D perhaps given as TRBD1 or TRBD2 (5 bases each). Sequencing was performed on blood, either unsorted or a sorted T cell fraction (not recorded which). Here the CDR3 reads CSVPGQSGSSYNEQFF. CDR3 DNA: TGCAGCGTCCCAGGGCAAAGCGGAAGCTCCTACAATGAGCAGTTCTTC.